These T cell receptor beta chains were read from a single sample in a study of cytomegalovirus exposure and HLA in healthy donors. Sequencing was performed with immunoSEQ multiplex PCR; in TCRdb, only in-frame clones are kept and a portion is missing. There are about 100,000 clones in the sample; around 85% occur only once, and about 3.6% lies in the top ten. Sequenced material: PBMCs. The source of these receptors is a man aged 30-40 years in good health and CMV-seronegative. Each CDR3 is given with its conserved first and last residue. Fields, in order: clone size, D gene, V gene, CDR3 protein. D genes are given only for firm matches. Expanded clones are given a class, and other clones once, few, many or no size at all.

NA,NA,TRBV19,CASSIPTAKVNEKLFF
NA,TRBD1,TRBV7-2,CASSGAGTAYEQYF
NA,NA,TRBV19,CASSNRELAGTEAFF
NA,TRBD1,TRBV19,CASGDGTGEGEAFF
NA,NA,TRBV7-6,CASSLVRGEYLYEQYF
NA,TRBD1,TRBV10-3,CAITETGSSYEQYF
NA,NA,TRBV6-1,CASQQGTSYYEQYF
NA,TRBD1,TRBV27,CASSRDRANYGYTF
NA,NA,TRBV10-3,CATREELNQPQHF
few,NA,TRBV9,CASSPTAGAYRELFF
NA,NA,TRBV28,CASSTDIRFHSNQPQHF
NA,TRBD1,TRBV7-3,CASSLSGGKAGELFF
NA,NA,TRBV6-1,CASSVPGWDTGELFF
NA,NA,TRBV19,CASSVETSGPQHF
NA,NA,TRBV6-1,CASSETQLTEYSNQPQHF
once,TRBD1,TRBV6-5,CASSSGTGDTGELFF
once,TRBD1,TRBV9,CASSVDLGQGETQYF
few,TRBD2,TRBV6-5,CASSPGSGGGYEQYF
NA,TRBD1,TRBV5-5,CASSAGQVLTYEQYF
NA,NA,TRBV5-1,CASSLDGSGNTIYF
NA,TRBD2,TRBV7-3,CASSPSAGVYNEQFF
NA,TRBD1,TRBV6-1,CASSPGQPYEQYF
NA,NA,TRBV4-1,CASSQDMATYNEQFF
NA,TRBD1,TRBV10-3,CAISGRDRGTDTQYF
NA,NA,TRBV27,CASSTPGQPQHF
NA,NA,TRBV4-2,CASSQVGGSNQPQHF
NA,NA,TRBV7-2,CASSLWEQETQYF
NA,TRBD2,TRBV7-3,CASSLGLADEQFF
NA,TRBD2,TRBV6-4,CASSPLGTSGSDEQFF